Following are 11 T cell receptor beta chains from one sample sequenced in a study of blood T cell repertoires in COVID-19. Using immunoSEQ multiplex PCR, the repertoire was profiled, and TCRdb retains in-frame clones only, with some absent. The sample comprises under 350,000 clones, 85% to 90% of which are singletons, and about 4.6% rests with the top ten. Material: peripheral blood. The receptors were gathered from a man between 40 and 49 years old with acute or convalescent COVID-19.

This chain uses TRBV25-1 with TRBJ2-1; TRBD1 might be the D (5 bases). There are 12 residues in the CDR3. Trimming stripped 4 bases from V and 8 bases from J, with 9 bases between. The germline V gene has CDR1 MGHDK and CDR2 SYGVNS. In nucleotides, the CDR3 is TGTGCCAGCAGTGTACAGGTCTATGAGCAGTTCTTC. It translates to CASSVQVYEQFF. Drawing the rest from reference TRBV25-1 and TRBJ2-1, the complete variable domain is EADIYQTPRYLVIGTGKKITLECSQTMGHDKMYWYQQDPGMELHLIHYSYGVNSTEKGDLSSESTVSRIRTEHFPLTLESARPSHTSQYLCASSVQVYEQFFGPGTRLTVL.

This chain uses TRBV25-1 with TRBJ1-3, with unresolved D. CDR1 is MGHDK, CDR2 SYGVNS, per germline. The V and J ends lost 5 bases and 2 bases respectively, with 4 bases between them. CDR3 length: 12 residues. CDR3 bases: TGTGCCAGCAGTCAGGCTGGAAACACCATATATTTT. Translation gives CASSQAGNTIYF.

V gene TRBV27 combines with J gene TRBJ2-3; a weak D match, TRBD2 (6 bases). Trimming left V 5 bases short and J 5 bases short, with 14 bases between. This CDR3 has 14 amino acids. The germline CDR1 and CDR2 sequences are MNHEY and SMNVEV (reference sequence). CDR3 protein: CASSEGLLGDTQYF. The CDR3, as DNA: TGTGCCAGCAGTGAGGGACTCTTGGGAGATACGCAGTATTTT.

This chain uses TRBV4-2 with TRBJ2-1; 7 nucleotides line up with TRBD1. The CDR3 is 15 amino acids. Germline values: CDR1 LGHNA, CDR2 YNFKEQ. V lost 2 bases and J lost 8; bases outside the gene matches: 9. This CDR3 reads CASSQPDRDLDEQFF. The CDR3 nucleotides are TGTGCCAGCAGCCAACCTGACAGGGATTTAGATGAGCAGTTCTTC.

The genes are TRBV12-5 and TRBJ2-2, with TRBD1 matching over 7 bases. Trimming took 5 bases from V and 6 from J; bases not matched to a gene: 9. The germline CDR1 and CDR2 sequences are LGHNT and FRNRAP. The CDR3 runs to 15 residues. The CDR3 DNA follows: TGTGCTAGTGGTAAATTGTTACAGGGGTCCGGGGAGCTGTTTTTT. Encoded protein: CASGKLLQGSGELFF. The full variable domain, in which reference TRBV12-5 and TRBJ2-2 provide the parts outside the CDR3, is DARVTQTPRHKVTEMGQEVTMRCQPILGHNTVFWYRQTMMQGLELLAYFRNRAPLDDSGMPKDRFSAEMPDATLATLKIQPSEPRDSAVYFCASGKLLQGSGELFFGEGSRLTVL.

The rearrangement uses TRBV19 and TRBJ1-1; the D is unclear. The germline V gene encodes CDR1 LNHDA and CDR2 SQIVND (reference sequence). V lost 3 bases and J 1 base, leaving 9 bases between the germline ends. The CDR3 totals 14 residues. The DNA of the CDR3 is TGTGCCAGTAGTATGGTGCAGCGGAACACTGAAGCTTTCTTT. Translating gives CASSMVQRNTEAFF. Full variable domain (missing parts from reference TRBV19 and TRBJ1-1): DGGITQSPKYLFRKEGQNVTLSCEQNLNHDAMYWYRQDPGQGLRLIYYSQIVNDFQKGDIAEGYSVSREKKESFPLTVTSAQKNPTAFYLCASSMVQRNTEAFFGQGTRLTVV.

The V and J genes are TRBV5-6 and TRBJ1-5, with 12 positions matching TRBD1. Per the germline V gene, CDR1 is SGHDT and CDR2 is YYEEEE. The CDR3 totals 16 residues. V lost 4 bases and J lost 6; bases outside the gene matches: 8. CDR3 in DNA: TGTGCCAGCAGCAGCCGGGACAGGGGGCTTGGTCAGCCCCAGCATTTT. It encodes CASSSRDRGLGQPQHF.

The CDR3 DNA reads as TGTGCCAGCAGTGAGGGCAGCTCTGGAAACACCATATATTTT. This encodes CASSEGSSGNTIYF. V and J are TRBV2 and TRBJ1-3, with D unresolved. The CDR3 is 14 amino acids. V was shortened by 3 bases and J by 0 bases, with 6 bases between the two germline ends. CDR1 is SNHLY, CDR2 FYNNEI, per germline.

This clone was detected once. The chain has TRBV6-5 and TRBJ1-6; 7 nucleotides align to TRBD1. From germline, CDR1 is MNHEY and CDR2 SVGAGI. J lost 7 bases, V lost 6 bases, and 9 bases had no gene match. The CDR3 has 15 residues. This CDR3 reads CASRLTGDTNSPLHF. The CDR3 nucleotides are TGTGCCAGCAGATTAACAGGGGATACGAATTCACCCCTCCACTTT.

The chain links TRBV19 to TRBJ2-1; D is perhaps TRBD1 (6 bases). The germline V and J ends were trimmed by 5 bases and 2 bases, with 10 bases remaining between them. CDR1 LNHDA and CDR2 SQIVND come from the germline V gene (reference sequence). The CDR3 is 14 amino acids. CDR3 residues: CASSVTGAYNEQFF. CDR3 bases: TGTGCCAGTAGTGTGACAGGAGCCTACAATGAGCAGTTCTTC.

The J gene is TRBJ1-2, the V gene TRBV15, with 7 bases fitting TRBD1. CDR1 and CDR2 from the germline V gene are LNHNV and YYDKDF (reference sequence). V lost 4 bases and J lost 4; bases outside the gene matches: 6. There are 14 residues in the CDR3. CDR3 sequence (DNA): TGTGCCACCAGCACCGGACAGGCGGCCTATGGCTACACCTTC. It translates to CATSTGQAAYGYTF. Complete variable domain (other parts from reference TRBV15 and TRBJ1-2): DAMVIQNPRYQVTQFGKPVTLSCSQTLNHNVMYWYQQKSSQAPKLLFHYYDKDFNNEADTPDNFQSRRPNTSFCFLDIRSPGLGDTAMYLCATSTGQAAYGYTFGSGTRLTVV.